The 12 T cell receptor beta chains below all came from one sample that was sequenced in a study of early T cells in non-severe SARS-CoV-2 infection. From the 5' RACE reads, TCRdb called clonotypes with MiXCR, one entry per CDR3 protein. Of 85,000 to 100,000 distinct CDR3 sequences in the sample, approximately 10% were seen once. Sequencing was performed on whole blood, taken at baseline. All receptors come from an adult who was a healthcare worker with PCR-confirmed SARS-CoV-2 infection or an uninfected control (not recorded which).

This clonotype was observed at least ten times. This chain uses TRBV19 with TRBJ2-2, with D hard to call. The CDR3 has 11 residues. Germline V lookup: CDR1 LNHDA, CDR2 SQIVND (reference sequence). Trimming removed 8 bases from V and 7 bases from J, with 8 bases in between. This CDR3 reads CASLENGELFF. The CDR3, as DNA: TGTGCCAGTTTGGAAAACGGGGAGCTGTTTTTT. The full variable domain, its missing parts supplied by reference TRBV19 and TRBJ2-2, is DGGITQSPKYLFRKEGQNVTLSCEQNLNHDAMYWYRQDPGQGLRLIYYSQIVNDFQKGDIAEGYSVSREKKESFPLTVTSAQKNPTAFYLCASLENGELFFGEGSRLTVL.

This clonotype has more than one count but fewer than ten. This chain uses TRBV20-1 with TRBJ2-1; 15 bases are a match to TRBD2. The germline V gene encodes CDR1 DFQATT and CDR2 SNEGSKA (reference sequence). This CDR3 has 19 amino acids. V dropped 2 bases and J dropped 6; count of bases not matched to a gene: 14. The CDR3 loop is CSARPPPGTSGGRFNEQFF. DNA for the CDR3: TGCAGTGCTAGACCACCCCCCGGGACTAGCGGGGGGCGCTTCAATGAGCAGTTCTTC.

This clonotype was recorded at least ten times. The chain carries TRBV9 and TRBJ1-1, with 8 bases identical to TRBD1. The junction had 2 bases not matched to a gene; V was cut back by 0 bases and J by 7 bases. The CDR3 totals 13 residues. Germline-derived CDR1 and CDR2 are SGDLS and YYNGEE. The CDR3 sequence: CASSVGTGSEAFF. CDR3 sequence (DNA): TGTGCCAGCAGCGTAGGGACAGGGAGTGAAGCTTTCTTT.

At least ten counts were recorded for this clonotype. The chain combines TRBV6-4 with TRBJ2-1, with D possibly TRBD2 on 7 matching bases. Looked up from germline, CDR1 is MRHNA and CDR2 is SNTAGT. The CDR3 extends over 15 amino acids. Trimming stripped 3 bases from V and 8 bases from J, with 17 bases between. Here the CDR3 DNA reads TGTGCCAGCAGTGAATTCCCGGGGGGCGGGGATGAGCAGTTCTTC. It specifies CASSEFPGGGDEQFF.

A few counts support this clonotype. V usage is TRBV7-2 and J usage is TRBJ2-3, with no clear D. The length of the CDR3 is 11 residues. Germline V gene sequence: CDR1 SGHTA, CDR2 FQGNSA. V lost 7 bases to trimming and J lost 6 bases, with 8 bases between them. The CDR3 nucleotides read TGTGCCAGCACCTTTTTGGATACGCAGTATTTT. Residues: CASTFLDTQYF.

This clonotype came up a few times. This chain uses TRBV15 with TRBJ2-7; 9 nucleotides match TRBD2. Germline CDR1 is LNHNV and CDR2 is YYDKDF (reference sequence). With V trimmed by 2 bases and J by 2 bases, 16 bases remained unmatched. This CDR3 comprises 19 residues. The DNA of the CDR3 is TGTGCCACCAGCAGACTCCGACGCCTTTCTAGCGGGGTAACCTACGAGCAGTACTTC. This gives the protein CATSRLRRLSSGVTYEQYF.

This clonotype has more than one count but fewer than ten. V usage is TRBV11-2 and J usage is TRBJ1-1; perhaps TRBD1 as D (5 bases). Germline assignment: CDR1 SGHAT and CDR2 FQNNGV. The CDR3 is made up of 14 amino acids. V lost 7 bases, J lost 6 bases, and 18 bases lay in between. The CDR3 DNA is TGTGCCAGCAACACAGGCCCTGTTAGGCCTGAAGCTTTCTTT. This sequence encodes CASNTGPVRPEAFF.

The sample holds a few counts of this clonotype. The chain links TRBV14 to TRBJ2-1; D remains ambiguous. Germline V gene sequence: CDR1 SGHDN, CDR2 FVKESK. The CDR3 has 14 amino acids. Deletions cut 1 base from V and 3 bases from J, with 7 bases between. CDR3 sequence: CASSQVNFYNEQFF. CDR3 DNA: TGTGCCAGCAGCCAAGTAAATTTCTACAATGAGCAGTTCTTC. Looking up the rest from reference TRBV14 and TRBJ2-1 gives the full variable domain: EAGVTQFPSHSVIEKGQTVTLRCDPISGHDNLYWYRRVMGKEIKFLLHFVKESKQDESGMPNNRFLAERTGGTYSTLKVQPAELEDSGVYFCASSQVNFYNEQFFGPGTRLTVL.

This clonotype was found a few times. This chain uses TRBV20-1 with TRBJ2-3, with TRBD2 matching 11 bases. CDR1 is DFQATT and CDR2 is SNEGSKA in the germline V gene (reference sequence). V lost 5 bases and J lost 7; bases outside the gene matches: 8. The CDR3 is 14 residues long. The CDR3: CSAPTSGAWNTQYF. The DNA of the CDR3 is TGCAGTGCTCCGACTAGCGGGGCCTGGAATACGCAGTATTTT.

This clonotype was counted a few times. The chain employs TRBV10-3 and TRBJ1-1; D is undetermined. Germline CDR1 and CDR2: ENHRY and SYGVKD. The CDR3 has 14 amino acids. Trimming left V 6 bases short and J 1 base short, with 12 bases between. CDR3 DNA sequence: TGTGCCATCAGGGCAGTTGAAGCGAACACTGAAGCTTTCTTT. Protein sequence: CAIRAVEANTEAFF.

The chain couples TRBV24-1 to TRBJ2-1; 7 nucleotides align to TRBD1. The ends lost 0 bases at V and 6 bases at J; junction bases unmatched: 7. Germline CDR1 KGHDR, CDR2 SFDVKD. The CDR3 has 16 residues. The chain's CDR3 is CATSDLKGADVNEQFF. The CDR3 DNA reads as TGTGCCACCAGTGATTTGAAGGGGGCGGACGTCAATGAGCAGTTCTTC.

This clonotype was seen a handful of times. The chain combines TRBV7-9 with TRBJ2-1; no firm D call. Germline CDR1 reads SEHNR; CDR2 reads FQNEAQ (reference sequence). V was trimmed by 6 bases and J by 7 bases, leaving 10 bases between them. The CDR3 loop spans 12 amino acids. The DNA of the CDR3 is TGTGCCAGCAGTTGGAGCGAGAATGAGCAGTTCTTC. Translating it yields CASSWSENEQFF.